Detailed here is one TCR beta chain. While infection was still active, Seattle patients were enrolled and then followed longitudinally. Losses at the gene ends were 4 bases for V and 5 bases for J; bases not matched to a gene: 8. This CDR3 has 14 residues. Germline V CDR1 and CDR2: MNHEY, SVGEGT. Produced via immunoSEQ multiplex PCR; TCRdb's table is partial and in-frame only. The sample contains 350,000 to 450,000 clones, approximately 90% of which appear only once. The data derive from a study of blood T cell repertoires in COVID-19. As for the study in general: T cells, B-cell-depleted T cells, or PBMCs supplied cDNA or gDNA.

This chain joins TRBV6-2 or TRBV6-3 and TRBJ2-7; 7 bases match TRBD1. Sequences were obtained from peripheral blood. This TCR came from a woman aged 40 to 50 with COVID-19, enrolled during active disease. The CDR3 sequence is CASSSSRTGDEQYF. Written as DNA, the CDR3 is TGTGCCAGCAGTTCCTCAAGAACAGGGGACGAGCAGTACTTC.